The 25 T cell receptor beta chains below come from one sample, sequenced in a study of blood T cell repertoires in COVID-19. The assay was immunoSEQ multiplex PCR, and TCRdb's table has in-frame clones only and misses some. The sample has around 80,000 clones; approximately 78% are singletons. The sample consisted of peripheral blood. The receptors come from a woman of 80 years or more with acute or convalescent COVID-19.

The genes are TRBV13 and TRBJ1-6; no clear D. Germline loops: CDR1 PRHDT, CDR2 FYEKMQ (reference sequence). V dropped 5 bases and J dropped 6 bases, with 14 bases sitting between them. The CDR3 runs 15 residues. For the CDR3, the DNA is TGTGCCAGCAGCCCCCCGCCAAGAGGTAATTCACCCCTCCACTTT. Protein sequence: CASSPPPRGNSPLHF.

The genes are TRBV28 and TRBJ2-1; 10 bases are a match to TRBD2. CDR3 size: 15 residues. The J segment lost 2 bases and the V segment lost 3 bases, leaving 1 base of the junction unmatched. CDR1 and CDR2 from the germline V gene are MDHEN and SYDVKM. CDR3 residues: CASSFTSGAYNEQFF. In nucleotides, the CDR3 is TGTGCCAGCAGTTTTACTAGCGGGGCCTACAATGAGCAGTTCTTC.

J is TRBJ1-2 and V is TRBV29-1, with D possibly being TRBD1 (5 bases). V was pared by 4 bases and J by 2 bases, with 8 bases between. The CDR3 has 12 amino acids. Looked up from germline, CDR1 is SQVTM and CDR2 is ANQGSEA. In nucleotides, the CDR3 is TGCAGCGTTGTCGGGGGGAACTATGGCTACACCTTC. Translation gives CSVVGGNYGYTF.

The CDR3 DNA sequence: TGTGCCAGTAGTATAGCCCCTAGCGGAGTGGGGATAGGTAACGAGCAGTACTTC. Encoded protein: CASSIAPSGVGIGNEQYF. The genes are TRBV19 and TRBJ2-7; 7 nucleotides align to TRBD2. The CDR3 loop spans 18 amino acids. The V gene's germline CDR1 is LNHDA and CDR2 SQIVND (reference sequence). V dropped 1 base and J dropped 5; count of bases not matched to a gene: 17. Drawing the rest from reference TRBV19 and TRBJ2-7, the complete variable domain is DGGITQSPKYLFRKEGQNVTLSCEQNLNHDAMYWYRQDPGQGLRLIYYSQIVNDFQKGDIAEGYSVSREKKESFPLTVTSAQKNPTAFYLCASSIAPSGVGIGNEQYFGPGTRLTVT.

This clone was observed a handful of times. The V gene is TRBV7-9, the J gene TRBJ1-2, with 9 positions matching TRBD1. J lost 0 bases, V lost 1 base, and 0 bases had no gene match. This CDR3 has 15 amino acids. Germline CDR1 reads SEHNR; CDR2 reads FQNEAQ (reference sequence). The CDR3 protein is CASSLGQGANYGYTF. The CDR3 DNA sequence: TGTGCCAGCAGCTTAGGACAGGGGGCTAACTATGGCTACACCTTC.

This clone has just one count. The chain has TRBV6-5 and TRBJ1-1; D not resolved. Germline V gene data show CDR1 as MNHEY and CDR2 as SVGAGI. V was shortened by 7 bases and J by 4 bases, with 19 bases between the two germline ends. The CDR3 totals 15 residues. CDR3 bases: TGTGCCAGCACCGGAACCCAGGCCCGGGGCACTGAAGCTTTCTTT. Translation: CASTGTQARGTEAFF.

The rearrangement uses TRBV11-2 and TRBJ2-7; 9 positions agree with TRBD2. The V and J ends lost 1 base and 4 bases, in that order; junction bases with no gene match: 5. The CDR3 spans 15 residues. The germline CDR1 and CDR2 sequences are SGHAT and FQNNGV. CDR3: CASSLVAGERYEQYF. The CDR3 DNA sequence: TGTGCCAGCAGCTTAGTAGCGGGGGAACGATACGAGCAGTACTTC.

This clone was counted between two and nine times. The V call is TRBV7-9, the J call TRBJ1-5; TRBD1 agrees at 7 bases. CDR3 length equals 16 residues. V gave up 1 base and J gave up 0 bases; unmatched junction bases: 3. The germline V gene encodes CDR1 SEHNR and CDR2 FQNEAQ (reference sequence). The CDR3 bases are TGTGCCAGCAGCTTAGAAGGGGGCCATAGCAATCAGCCCCAGCATTTT. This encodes CASSLEGGHSNQPQHF.

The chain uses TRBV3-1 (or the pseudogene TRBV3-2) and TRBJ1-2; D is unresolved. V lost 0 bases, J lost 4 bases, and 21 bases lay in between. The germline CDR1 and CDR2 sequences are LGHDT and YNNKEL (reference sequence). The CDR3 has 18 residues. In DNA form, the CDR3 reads TGTGCCAGCAGCCAAGAGAGGAGGGCAAGGGCGGATTCCTATGGCTACACCTTC. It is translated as CASSQERRARADSYGYTF.

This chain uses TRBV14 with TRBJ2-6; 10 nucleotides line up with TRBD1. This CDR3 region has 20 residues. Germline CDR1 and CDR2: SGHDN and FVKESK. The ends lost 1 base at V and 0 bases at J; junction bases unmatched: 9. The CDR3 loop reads CASSQAPPGQGFSGANVLTF. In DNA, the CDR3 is TGTGCCAGCAGCCAAGCACCTCCGGGACAGGGGTTCTCTGGGGCCAACGTCCTGACTTTC.

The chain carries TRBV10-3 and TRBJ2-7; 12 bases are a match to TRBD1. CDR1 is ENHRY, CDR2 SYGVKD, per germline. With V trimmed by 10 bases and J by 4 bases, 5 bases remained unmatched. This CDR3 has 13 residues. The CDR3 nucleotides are TGTGCCACCGGGGGACAGGGGGCGTACGAGCAGTACTTC. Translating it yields CATGGQGAYEQYF.

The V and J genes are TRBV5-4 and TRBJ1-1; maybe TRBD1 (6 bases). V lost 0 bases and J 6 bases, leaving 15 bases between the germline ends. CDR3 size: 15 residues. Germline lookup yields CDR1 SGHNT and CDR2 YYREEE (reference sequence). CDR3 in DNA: TGTGCCAGCAGCTTGGATCGGGGGGGCACCGCTGAAGCTTTCTTT. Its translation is CASSLDRGGTAEAFF.

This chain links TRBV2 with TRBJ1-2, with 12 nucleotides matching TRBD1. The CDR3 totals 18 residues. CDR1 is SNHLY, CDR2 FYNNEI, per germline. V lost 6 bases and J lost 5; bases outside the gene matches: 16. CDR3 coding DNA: TGTGCCAGCAGGGACATGGGACAGGGGGCGGGCGGAGGGTATGGCTACACCTTC. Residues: CASRDMGQGAGGGYGYTF.

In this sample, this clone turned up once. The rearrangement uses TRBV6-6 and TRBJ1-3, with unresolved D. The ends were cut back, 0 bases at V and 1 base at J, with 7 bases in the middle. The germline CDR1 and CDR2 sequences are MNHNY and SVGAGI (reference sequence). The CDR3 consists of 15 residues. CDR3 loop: CASSYSLTSGNTIYF. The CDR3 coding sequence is TGTGCCAGCAGTTACTCCCTCACATCTGGAAACACCATATATTTT.

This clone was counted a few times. CDR3 protein: CASSYWGTLRTEAFF. The CDR3 DNA reads TGTGCCAGCAGTTACTGGGGGACTTTACGGACTGAAGCTTTCTTT. The rearrangement uses TRBV6-5 and TRBJ1-1, with D tentatively TRBD1 (5 bases). V shed 1 base and J shed 5 bases, with 14 bases lying between them. The CDR3 is 15 amino acids. Per germline, CDR1 MNHEY and CDR2 SVGAGI.

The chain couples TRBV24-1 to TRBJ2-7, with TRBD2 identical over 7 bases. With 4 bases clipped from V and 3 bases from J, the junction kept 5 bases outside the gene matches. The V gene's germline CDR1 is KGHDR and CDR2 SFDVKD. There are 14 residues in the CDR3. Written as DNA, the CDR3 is TGTGCCACCAGTGAAGGCGGGGGTAACTACGAGCAGTACTTC. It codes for CATSEGGGNYEQYF.

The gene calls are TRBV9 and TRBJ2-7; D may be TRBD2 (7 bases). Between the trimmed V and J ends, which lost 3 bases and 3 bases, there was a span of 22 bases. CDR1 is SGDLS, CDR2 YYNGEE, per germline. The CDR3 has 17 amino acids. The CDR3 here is CASSGGPGGGAYYEQYF. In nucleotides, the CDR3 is TGTGCCAGCAGCGGGGGCCCCGGTGGGGGGGCCTACTACGAGCAGTACTTC. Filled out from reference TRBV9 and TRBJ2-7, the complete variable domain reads DSGVTQTPKHLITATGQRVTLRCSPRSGDLSVYWYQQSLDQGLQFLIQYYNGEERAKGNILERFSAQQFPDLHSELNLSSLELGDSALYFCASSGGPGGGAYYEQYFGPGTRLTVT.

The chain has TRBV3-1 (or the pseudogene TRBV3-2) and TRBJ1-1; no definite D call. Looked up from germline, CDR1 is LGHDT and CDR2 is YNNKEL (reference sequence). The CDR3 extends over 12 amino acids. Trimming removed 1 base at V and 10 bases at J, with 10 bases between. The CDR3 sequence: CASSQGYGVAFF. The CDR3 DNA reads TGTGCCAGCAGCCAAGGGTACGGGGTAGCTTTCTTT.

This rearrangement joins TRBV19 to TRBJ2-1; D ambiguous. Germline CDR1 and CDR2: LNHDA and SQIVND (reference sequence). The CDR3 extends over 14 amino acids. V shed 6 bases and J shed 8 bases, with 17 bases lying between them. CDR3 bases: TGTGCCAGTAGCAAATCCCATGACCGGGATGAGCAGTTCTTC. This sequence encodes CASSKSHDRDEQFF.

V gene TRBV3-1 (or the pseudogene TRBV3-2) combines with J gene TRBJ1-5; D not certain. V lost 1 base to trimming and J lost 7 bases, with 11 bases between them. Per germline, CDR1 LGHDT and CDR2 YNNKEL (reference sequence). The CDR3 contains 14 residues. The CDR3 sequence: CASSQGRVRQPQHF. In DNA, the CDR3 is TGTGCCAGCAGCCAAGGGAGGGTTAGGCAGCCCCAGCATTTT.

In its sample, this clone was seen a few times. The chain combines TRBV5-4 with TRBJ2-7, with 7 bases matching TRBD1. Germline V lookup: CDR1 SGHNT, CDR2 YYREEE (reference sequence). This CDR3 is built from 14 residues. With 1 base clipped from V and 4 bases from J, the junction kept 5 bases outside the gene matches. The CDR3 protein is CASSLWDRIYEQYF. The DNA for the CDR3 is TGTGCCAGCAGCTTGTGGGACAGAATTTACGAGCAGTACTTC.

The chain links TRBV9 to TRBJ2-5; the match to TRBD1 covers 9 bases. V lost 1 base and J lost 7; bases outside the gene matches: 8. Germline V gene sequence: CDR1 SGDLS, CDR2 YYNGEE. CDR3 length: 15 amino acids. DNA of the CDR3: TGTGCCAGCAGCGTAAGTGGGACAGGGCCGGGGACCCAGTACTTC. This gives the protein CASSVSGTGPGTQYF.

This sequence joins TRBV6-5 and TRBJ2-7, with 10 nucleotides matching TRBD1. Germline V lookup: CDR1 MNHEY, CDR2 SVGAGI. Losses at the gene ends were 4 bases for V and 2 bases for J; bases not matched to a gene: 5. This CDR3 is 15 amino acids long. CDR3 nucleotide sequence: TGTGCCAGCAGTTTATACGGGACAGGGGCCTACGAGCAGTACTTC. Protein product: CASSLYGTGAYEQYF.

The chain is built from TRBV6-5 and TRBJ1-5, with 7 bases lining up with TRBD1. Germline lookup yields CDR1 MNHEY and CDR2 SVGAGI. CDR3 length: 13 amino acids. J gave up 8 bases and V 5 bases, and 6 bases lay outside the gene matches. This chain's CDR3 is CASSRQGRKPQHF. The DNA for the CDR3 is TGTGCCAGCAGTCGACAGGGAAGAAAGCCCCAGCATTTT.

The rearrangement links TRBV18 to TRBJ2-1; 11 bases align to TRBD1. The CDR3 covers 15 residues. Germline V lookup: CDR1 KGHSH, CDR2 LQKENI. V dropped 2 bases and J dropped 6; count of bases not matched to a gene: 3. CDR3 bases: TGTGCCAGCTCACCATCCGGGACAGGGGGCAATGAGCAGTTCTTC. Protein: CASSPSGTGGNEQFF.